These 5 T cell receptor beta chains were sequenced from one sample in a study of blood T cell repertoires in COVID-19. TCRdb's copy holds only in-frame clones and misses some; the assay was immunoSEQ multiplex PCR. The sample gives fewer than 300,000 clones, roughly 84% of which show up once; around 1.6% is in the top ten. The sequenced sample was peripheral blood. All receptors derive from a human donor with COVID-19, enrolled during active disease. The donor label of this sample is uncertain.

The chain recombines TRBV9 with TRBJ1-4; a weak D match, TRBD1 (6 bases). The CDR3 runs 15 residues. V lost 3 bases and J 3 bases, leaving 12 bases between the germline ends. Per germline, CDR1 SGDLS and CDR2 YYNGEE. The CDR3: CASSAIGGSNEKLFF. The CDR3 DNA reads as TGTGCCAGCAGCGCCATAGGGGGTTCTAATGAAAAACTGTTTTTT.

The chain uses TRBV7-3 and TRBJ2-1; 14 nucleotides align to TRBD2. V lost 4 bases and J lost 0; bases outside the gene matches: 8. The CDR3 is made up of 19 amino acids. Germline assignment: CDR1 SGHTA and CDR2 FQGTGA. CDR3 sequence reads: CASSSPGLAGVSSYNEQFF. Written as DNA, the CDR3 is TGTGCCAGCAGCTCACCGGGACTAGCGGGAGTGAGCTCCTACAATGAGCAGTTCTTC. The full variable domain, completed using reference TRBV7-3 and TRBJ2-1, is GAGVSQTPSNKVTEKGKYVELRCDPISGHTALYWYRQSLGQGPEFLIYFQGTGAADDSGLPNDRFFAVRPEGSVSTLKIQRTERGDSAVYLCASSSPGLAGVSSYNEQFFGPGTRLTVL.

The V and J genes are TRBV11-2 and TRBJ2-7; D gene uncertain. The CDR3 is made up of 13 amino acids. V lost 1 base and J 4 bases, leaving 8 bases between the germline ends. Germline assignment: CDR1 SGHAT and CDR2 FQNNGV. The chain's CDR3 is CASSLGFEYEQYF. The CDR3 nucleotides are TGTGCCAGCAGCTTAGGTTTTGAGTACGAGCAGTACTTC.

The chain couples TRBV9 to TRBJ1-1; D is perhaps TRBD1 (5 bases). CDR3 length equals 15 residues. The germline V and J ends were trimmed by 4 bases and 4 bases, with 17 bases remaining between them. Germline loops: CDR1 SGDLS, CDR2 YYNGEE. CDR3 DNA: TGTGCCAGCAGCCCTGGGGATAGGGGTTTCACTGAAGCTTTCTTT. Amino acids: CASSPGDRGFTEAFF.

In this sample, this clone turned up once. V is TRBV5-1 and J is TRBJ2-1; D is undetermined. In germline, CDR1 is SGHRS, CDR2 YFSETQ. Trimming stripped 1 base from V and 5 bases from J, with 7 bases between. The CDR3 is 13 residues long. CDR3 nucleotides: TGCGCCAGCAGCTTGACAGAAGACAATGAGCAGTTCTTC. Translation: CASSLTEDNEQFF.